This T cell receptor (beta chain) was recorded in a study of tumor-infiltrating lymphocytes in primary liver carcinoma. DNA and RNA were both co-extracted from 20-30 mg of bulk tissue that had not been sorted. Trimming removed 4 bases at V and 8 bases at J, with 18 bases between. CDR1 and CDR2 from the germline V gene are SGHRS and YFSETQ. The CDR3 extends over 14 amino acids. The study, taken as a whole, reports: Representation across all five tumor regions was limited to only about 8-25% of top clones.

Constant-region priming of approximately 500 ng total RNA yielded TCR beta cDNA. Library construction for TCR beta comprised three nested multiplex PCR rounds performed with slightly modified ARM-PCR. With TRBV1-TRBV30 forward primers and a C-beta reverse primer, the first two PCR rounds were run for roughly 9 cycles each. TCRdb called the multiplex PCR reads again in MiXCR, with one record for every CDR3 protein. The sample shows tens of thousands of distinct CDR3 sequences, around 82% of them seen only once. As to this clonotype: Its specificity is unknown. No conserved phenylalanine or tryptophan is present at the end of the CDR3, so a read error is the likely explanation.

This TCR came from a man in his forties or fifties with primary liver carcinoma and hepatitis B virus infection. Material: liver tumor tissue from sampling region 5. Subset of the sample: tumor region T5, tumor centre. This chain connects TRBV5-1 to TRBJ1-1, with D possibly matching TRBD1 (5 bases). The CDR3 nucleotides read TGCGCCAGCAGCGAAGCTGGGGGGTCATCCGAAGCTTTCTTG. Its translation is CASSEAGGSSEAFL.